This T cell receptor (beta chain) was identified during a study of identical twins. Study-level results: A lower insertion count was a feature of abundant cord blood beta clonotypes, with no such feature in memory repertoires.

Trimming cost V 5 bases and J 0 bases, with 12 bases left between them. Germline V lookup: CDR1 MNHEY, CDR2 SMNVEV (reference sequence). This CDR3 is 15 amino acids long. Healthy Caucasians alone served as donors. cDNA carried unique molecular identifiers, and a universal primer site was added by template switching. MiXCR was run by TCRdb on the 5' RACE reads, yielding one entry per CDR3 protein. Here the sample spans a few hundred thousand distinct CDR3 sequences, 9.5% to 15% being singletons. Comment on this clonotype: The target antigen is unknown.

The same data also went into a second study, on yellow fever vaccine responses in identical twins. As that report states: Reportedly, the T cell response mounted by twins to vaccine seemed partly convergent, partly personalized.

The clonotype comes from a woman aged 18-30 years in good health. The chain joins TRBV27 to TRBJ2-3; D unclear. The source material was memory (CD45RO+) T cells sorted from blood. The CDR3 sequence is CASSHEAYSTDTQYF. The CDR3 DNA reads TGTGCCAGCAGTCACGAAGCGTATAGCACAGATACGCAGTATTTT.